A single sample is the source of the 10 T cell receptor beta chains below, sequenced in a study of PD-1 blockade in classical Hodgkin lymphoma. The patients all showed relapse after autologous stem cell transplantation, while their brentuximab vedotin exposure varied. Some clones are missing from TCRdb's copy, which holds only in-frame ones; the method was immunoSEQ multiplex PCR. The table lists almost 100,000 clones, approximately 92% of them singletons. The sequenced sample was peripheral blood mononuclear cells (PBMCs), obtained at baseline. The receptors were gathered from a human donor with classical Hodgkin lymphoma.

J is TRBJ2-7 and V is TRBV28; tentatively, D is TRBD2 (6 bases). Germline CDR1 reads MDHEN; CDR2 reads SYDVKM. Trimming left V 2 bases short and J 0 bases short, with 8 bases between. CDR3 length: 14 amino acids. The CDR3 spells CASSLVGSSYEQYF. For the CDR3, the DNA is TGTGCCAGCAGTTTAGTCGGGAGCTCCTACGAGCAGTACTTC.

The J gene is TRBJ1-3, the V gene TRBV9; perhaps TRBD1 as D (6 bases). The CDR3 length is 16 residues. Germline assignment: CDR1 SGDLS and CDR2 YYNGEE. V lost 3 bases and J lost 1, with 14 bases in between. Here the CDR3 reads CASSAVDSESGNTIYF. The CDR3 DNA reads as TGTGCCAGCAGCGCTGTGGACAGCGAATCTGGAAACACCATATATTTT.

This rearrangement joins TRBV29-1 to TRBJ2-7, with D possibly being TRBD1 or TRBD2 (7 bases each). Trimming took off 5 bases at V and 3 bases at J, with 14 bases between the two ends. The CDR3 extends over 13 amino acids. The germline gives CDR1 SQVTM, CDR2 ANQGSEA. The CDR3: CSVMPGGGYEQYF. The CDR3 DNA reads as TGCAGCGTTATGCCAGGGGGGGGCTACGAGCAGTACTTC.

The rearrangement links TRBV9 to TRBJ2-1, with D maybe TRBD2 (5 bases). The V gene lost 2 bases and the J gene lost 4 bases, with 13 bases spanning the gap. The length of the CDR3 is 15 residues. Germline assignment: CDR1 SGDLS and CDR2 YYNGEE. CDR3 region: CASSVKIAPYNEQFF. The CDR3 DNA is TGTGCCAGCAGCGTTAAGATAGCGCCTTACAATGAGCAGTTCTTC.

The CDR3 here is CASSLPETSDYNEQFF. In nucleotides, the CDR3 is TGTGCCAGCAGCTTGCCAGAGACTAGCGACTACAATGAGCAGTTCTTC. The genes are TRBV5-4 and TRBJ2-1, with 8 bases matching TRBD2. Per the germline V gene, CDR1 is SGHNT and CDR2 is YYREEE (reference sequence). V was clipped by 1 base and J by 3 bases; unmatched bases: 6. The CDR3 contains 16 residues.

The chain couples TRBV7-9 to TRBJ2-7, with D perhaps matching TRBD1 or TRBD2 (5 bases each). Germline V gene lookup returns CDR1 SEHNR and CDR2 FQNEAQ (reference sequence). Trimming cost V 5 bases and J 4 bases, with 18 bases left between them. The CDR3 is made up of 15 amino acids. The CDR3 spells CASSHPSDGAYEQYF. The CDR3 DNA follows: TGTGCCAGCAGCCACCCGTCAGACGGGGCTTACGAGCAGTACTTC.

This clone was detected once. The rearrangement links TRBV5-6 to TRBJ2-5; D is perhaps TRBD2 (6 bases). The length of the CDR3 is 18 residues. Trimming took off 1 base at V and 5 bases at J, with 24 bases between the two ends. Looked up from germline, CDR1 is SGHDT and CDR2 is YYEEEE. The DNA of the CDR3 is TGTGCCAGCAGCTTGAAGTGTTGTTGGGCCAACCGGGGGGAGACCCAGTACTTC. Protein: CASSLKCCWANRGETQYF.

The rearrangement joins TRBV6-4 to TRBJ2-3; 7 positions agree with TRBD2. Germline V gene lookup returns CDR1 MRHNA and CDR2 SNTAGT. This CDR3 region has 14 residues. Germline trimming cut 5 bases from V and 6 bases from J; bases unmatched to any gene: 8. This CDR3 is CASSQRGRGDTQYF. The DNA of the CDR3 is TGTGCCAGCAGTCAGCGGGGACGGGGGGATACGCAGTATTTT.

The chain couples TRBV2 to TRBJ1-1; no definite D call. Germline values: CDR1 SNHLY, CDR2 FYNNEI. The V gene lost 7 bases and the J gene lost 0 bases, with 9 bases spanning the gap. The CDR3 covers 13 residues. The CDR3 loop is CASKQLMNTEAFF. The CDR3 DNA follows: TGTGCCAGCAAACAGCTTATGAACACTGAAGCTTTCTTT.

This chain links TRBV5-4 with TRBJ1-1; 9 bases are shared with TRBD1. CDR1 and CDR2 (germline): SGHNT, YYREEE (reference sequence). This CDR3 is 16 amino acids long. The V gene end was trimmed by 0 bases and the J gene end by 0 bases; junction bases not matched to a gene: 3. In nucleotides, the CDR3 is TGTGCCAGCAGCTTGGGGAGACAGGGGGTGAACACTGAAGCTTTCTTT. The encoded protein is CASSLGRQGVNTEAFF.